This T cell receptor beta chain was identified during a study of T cells after yellow fever vaccination. The 5'RACE template-switching step produced TCR cDNA and added a universal primer site and UMIs. TCRdb re-called the 5' RACE reads through MiXCR, storing one row per CDR3 protein. The data show hundreds of thousands of distinct CDR3 sequences, with about a sixth seen just once and approximately 15% held by the top ten. Germline CDR1 SGHRS, CDR2 YFSETQ. This CDR3 has 15 amino acids. Deletions cut 1 base from V and 4 bases from J, with 13 bases between. V and J are TRBV5-1 and TRBJ2-3, with D possibly matching TRBD1 (5 bases). Specimen: PBMCs, collected about 5 days after the first yellow fever vaccination. The receptor's source is a man aged 18 to 30 who received the YFV17D yellow fever vaccine. CDR3 sequence: CASSLLQAVADTQYF. The CDR3 bases are TGCGCCAGCAGCTTGCTACAGGCGGTAGCAGATACGCAGTATTTT. Together with reference TRBV5-1 and TRBJ2-3, the CDR3 gives the full variable domain: KAGVTQTPRYLIKTRGQQVTLSCSPISGHRSVSWYQQTPGQGLQFLFEYFSETQRNKGNFPGRFSGRQFSNSRSEMNVSTLELGDSALYLCASSLLQAVADTQYFGPGTRLTVL.